These 18 T cell receptor beta chains originate from one sample sequenced in a study of OX40 agonist ivuxolimab in advanced cancers. This table comes from immunoSEQ multiplex PCR, and its TCRdb copy is limited to in-frame clones, with some not included. The table lists over 10,000 clones, 84% of them singletons. This specimen consisted of CD4+ or CD8+ T cells sorted from blood, obtained in a trial of the OX40 agonist ivuxolimab. Receptors originate from an adult with an advanced solid tumor such as melanoma, head and neck, liver or kidney cancer.

The genes are TRBV28 and TRBJ1-5; D remains unclear. Germline CDR1 and CDR2: MDHEN and SYDVKM. This CDR3 comprises 12 residues. Trimming removed 10 bases from V and 8 bases from J, with 15 bases in between. The CDR3, as DNA: TGTGCCAACCTCCGTCTTCGGGAGCCCCAGCATTTT. It yields the protein CANLRLREPQHF. Supplemented by reference TRBV28 and TRBJ1-5, the full variable domain reads DVKVTQSSRYLVKRTGEKVFLECVQDMDHENMFWYRQDPGLGLRLIYFSYDVKMKEKGDIPEGYSVSREKKERFSLILESASTNQTSMYLCANLRLREPQHFGDGTRLSIL.

The CDR3: CASGPRGQGGYEQYF. The CDR3, as DNA: TGTGCCAGCGGCCCCAGGGGGCAAGGGGGGTACGAGCAGTACTTC. This rearrangement joins TRBV5-6 to TRBJ2-7; 8 bases are a match to TRBD1. Germline values: CDR1 SGHDT, CDR2 YYEEEE. Trimming at V came to 7 bases and at J to 4 bases, leaving 13 bases not matched to a gene. The CDR3 sequence is 15 residues long.

This clone was observed a single time. The rearrangement links TRBV19 to TRBJ2-7, with 7 nucleotides matching TRBD1. Trimming at V came to 6 bases and at J to 2 bases, leaving 10 bases not matched to a gene. The CDR3 totals 15 residues. Looked up from germline, CDR1 is LNHDA and CDR2 is SQIVND (reference sequence). The CDR3: CASSPRWGQTYEQYF. DNA for the CDR3: TGTGCCAGTAGCCCACGGTGGGGACAGACCTACGAGCAGTACTTC.

The rearrangement joins TRBV27 to TRBJ1-1; a weak D match, TRBD1 (5 bases). Deletions cut 5 bases from V and 1 base from J, with 14 bases between. The germline V gene has CDR1 MNHEY and CDR2 SMNVEV (reference sequence). This CDR3 comprises 15 residues. CDR3 amino acids: CASSPPRTWNTEAFF. As DNA, the CDR3 is TGTGCCAGCAGTCCCCCCCGGACATGGAACACTGAAGCTTTCTTT.

This chain uses TRBV27 with TRBJ2-3; the match to TRBD2 covers 12 bases. The length of the CDR3 is 17 residues. V dropped 1 base and J dropped 8; count of bases not matched to a gene: 10. The V gene's germline CDR1 is MNHEY and CDR2 SMNVEV (reference sequence). In nucleotides, the CDR3 is TGTGCCAGCAGTTTATGGCGACTAGCGGGAGAGGGGGGTACGCAGTATTTT. Its translation: CASSLWRLAGEGGTQYF.

The rearrangement joins TRBV7-9 to TRBJ2-7, with a possible D match to TRBD2 (5 bases). Between the trimmed V and J ends, which lost 4 bases and 2 bases, there was a span of 18 bases. Germline V gene lookup returns CDR1 SEHNR and CDR2 FQNEAQ (reference sequence). CDR3 length: 16 amino acids. The CDR3 DNA sequence: TGTGCCAGCAGCTCCGCCGGGGATCAGACTACCTACGAGCAGTACTTC. Protein product: CASSSAGDQTTYEQYF.

The CDR3 coding sequence is TGCGCCAGCAGCCCCACCGGGACAGGGCGAGAGACCCAGTACTTC. This encodes CASSPTGTGRETQYF. The chain uses TRBV4-3 and TRBJ2-5; 9 positions agree with TRBD1. CDR1 is LGHNA and CDR2 is YSLEER in the germline V gene. V gave up 4 bases and J gave up 4 bases; unmatched junction bases: 7. The CDR3 extends over 15 amino acids.

This clone was counted between two and nine times. This chain joins TRBV5-1 and TRBJ1-1; no reliable D call. The CDR3 spans 15 residues. V was pared by 4 bases and J by 6 bases, with 19 bases between. Germline loops: CDR1 SGHRS, CDR2 YFSETQ. The CDR3 is CASSLSKGRVPEAFF. The CDR3 DNA reads as TGCGCCAGCAGCCTCTCTAAAGGGAGGGTCCCTGAAGCTTTCTTT.

V usage is TRBV14 and J usage is TRBJ2-7; D gene uncertain. CDR1 and CDR2 from the germline V gene are SGHDN and FVKESK. CDR3 size: 12 residues. V lost 5 bases, J lost 5 bases, and 10 bases lay in between. The CDR3 is CASSSSPHEQYF. CDR3 nucleotides: TGTGCCAGCAGCTCAAGTCCTCACGAGCAGTACTTC.

The V call is TRBV30, the J call TRBJ2-7; TRBD1 matches at 7 bases. V lost 3 bases to trimming and J lost 6 bases; unmatched junction nucleotides: 5. Germline lookup yields CDR1 GTSNPN and CDR2 SVGIG (reference sequence). The CDR3 covers 12 residues. The CDR3: CAWRDDRAEQYF. CDR3 DNA: TGTGCCTGGAGGGATGACAGGGCCGAGCAGTACTTC.

This rearrangement joins TRBV11-2 to TRBJ1-4, with no clear D. Trimming cost V 1 base and J 2 bases, with 5 bases left between them. Germline CDR1 and CDR2: SGHAT and FQNNGV. The CDR3 has 14 residues. CDR3 region: CASSLVSTNEKLFF. The CDR3 DNA follows: TGTGCCAGCAGCTTAGTCTCGACTAATGAAAAACTGTTTTTT.

For this clone: The sample carries other DNA sequences with the same CDR3. This sequence joins TRBV10-3 and TRBJ2-1, with a tentative D call TRBD1 (6 bases). Germline V gene sequence: CDR1 ENHRY, CDR2 SYGVKD. V lost 0 bases and J 0 bases, leaving 9 bases between the germline ends. The CDR3 is 16 residues long. The CDR3 spells CAISESLDSSYNEQFF. The CDR3 DNA follows: TGTGCCATCAGTGAGTCGTTGGACAGCTCCTACAATGAGCAGTTCTTC.

The chain has TRBV9 and TRBJ2-1; 7 bases are a match to TRBD2. Per germline, CDR1 SGDLS and CDR2 YYNGEE. This CDR3 has 13 amino acids. J gave up 9 bases and V 6 bases, and 9 bases lay outside the gene matches. The CDR3 here is CASNGLVGTEQFF. CDR3 sequence (DNA): TGTGCCAGCAACGGACTAGTCGGTACTGAGCAGTTCTTC. The full variable domain, completed using reference TRBV9 and TRBJ2-1, is DSGVTQTPKHLITATGQRVTLRCSPRSGDLSVYWYQQSLDQGLQFLIQYYNGEERAKGNILERFSAQQFPDLHSELNLSSLELGDSALYFCASNGLVGTEQFFGPGTRLTVL.

J is TRBJ2-3 and V is TRBV11-1; tentative D call: TRBD1 (5 bases). V lost 1 base to trimming and J lost 4 bases, with 9 bases between them. Germline V gene data show CDR1 as SGHAT and CDR2 as FQDESV (reference sequence). This CDR3 has 14 residues. The CDR3 nucleotides are TGTGCCAGCAGCTTAGGGCTAGGGGCAGATACGCAGTATTTT. Amino acids: CASSLGLGADTQYF. Filled out from reference TRBV11-1 and TRBJ2-3, the complete variable domain reads EAEVAQSPRYKITEKSQAVAFWCDPISGHATLYWYRQILGQGPELLVQFQDESVVDDSQLPKDRFSAERLKGVDSTLKIQPAELGDSAMYLCASSLGLGADTQYFGPGTRLTVL.

This clone was recorded a few times. The chain joins TRBV6-1 to TRBJ2-7; the D gene is possibly TRBD1 (6 bases). V gave up 2 bases and J gave up 0 bases, with 11 bases separating them. The germline V gene has CDR1 MNHNS and CDR2 SASEGT. There are 15 residues in the CDR3. The CDR3 loop is CASSERQASSYEQYF. The CDR3 DNA sequence: TGTGCCAGCAGTGAAAGACAGGCGAGCTCCTACGAGCAGTACTTC.

This clone has a single count. The V and J genes are TRBV29-1 and TRBJ1-2, with a tentative D call TRBD1 (6 bases). The CDR3 is 11 amino acids. The V end lost 5 bases, the J end lost 5 bases, and 9 bases lay between the germline ends. Germline CDR1 reads SQVTM; CDR2 reads ANQGSEA. CDR3 sequence (DNA): TGCAGCGTTTTGGACAGATATGGCTACACCTTC. It encodes CSVLDRYGYTF.

J is TRBJ2-5 and V is TRBV28; no firm D call. The CDR3 is 16 amino acids. Germline assignment: CDR1 MDHEN and CDR2 SYDVKM. With 3 bases removed from V and 2 bases from J, the gap between germline ends came to 16 bases. DNA for the CDR3: TGTGCCAGCAGTTTCAGAAGGGCAACTAAACAAGAGACCCAGTACTTC. This translates into CASSFRRATKQETQYF.

The gene calls are TRBV29-1 and TRBJ1-2, with D unresolved. The CDR3 runs to 16 residues. Germline CDR1 SQVTM, CDR2 ANQGSEA. V was trimmed by 1 base and J by 2 bases, leaving 17 bases between them. This chain's CDR3 is CSVEGPPKDPNYGYTF. The CDR3 nucleotides read TGCAGCGTTGAAGGGCCCCCCAAGGACCCAAACTATGGCTACACCTTC.